This T cell receptor (beta chain) was found in a study of blood T cells in healthy people across ages. The authors ran a second PCR of roughly 6 to 11 cycles using a sample-barcoded 5' primer and a J-beta primer mix. TCRdb re-called the 5' RACE reads through MiXCR, storing one row per CDR3 protein. The sample has 710,000 or so distinct CDR3 sequences; approximately 21% are singletons. Each sample provided at least 5 micrograms of extracted total RNA. The TCR sequence derives from a man between 65 and 85 years old in good health. The sample was blood.

The CDR3 reads CAIGTGAQKTGELFF. CDR3 coding DNA: TGTGCCATCGGGACAGGGGCTCAGAAAACCGGGGAGCTGTTTTTT. This chain links TRBV10-3 with TRBJ2-2; 10 bases are a match to TRBD1. With 8 bases clipped from V and 5 bases from J, the junction kept 8 bases outside the gene matches. CDR3 length: 15 residues. Germline CDR1 is ENHRY and CDR2 is SYGVKD.